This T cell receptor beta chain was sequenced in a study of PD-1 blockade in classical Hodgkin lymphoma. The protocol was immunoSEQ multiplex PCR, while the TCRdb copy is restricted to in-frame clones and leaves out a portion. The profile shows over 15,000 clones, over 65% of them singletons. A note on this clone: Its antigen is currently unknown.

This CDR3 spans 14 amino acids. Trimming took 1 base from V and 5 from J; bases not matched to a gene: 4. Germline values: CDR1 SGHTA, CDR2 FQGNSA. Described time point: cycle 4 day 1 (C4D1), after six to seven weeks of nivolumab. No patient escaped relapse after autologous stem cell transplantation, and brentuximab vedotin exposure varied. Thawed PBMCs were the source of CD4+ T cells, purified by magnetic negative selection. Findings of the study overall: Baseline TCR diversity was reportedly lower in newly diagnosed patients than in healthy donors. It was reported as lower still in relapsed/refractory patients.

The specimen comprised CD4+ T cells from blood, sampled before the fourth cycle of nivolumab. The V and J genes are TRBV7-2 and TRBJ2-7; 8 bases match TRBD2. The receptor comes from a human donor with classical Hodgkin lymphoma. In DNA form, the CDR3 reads TGTGCCAGCAGCTTAGGGCGGGGGGCCAACGAGCAGTACTTC. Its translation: CASSLGRGANEQYF. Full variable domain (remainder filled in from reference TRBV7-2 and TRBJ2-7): GAGVSQSPSNKVTEKGKDVELRCDPISGHTALYWYRQSLGQGLEFLIYFQGNSAPDKSGLPSDRFSAERTGGSVSTLTIQRTQQEDSAVYLCASSLGRGANEQYFGPGTRLTVT.